A selection of T cell receptor beta chains follows, all from one sample in a study of blood T cells in healthy people across ages. Via MiXCR, TCRdb re-called the 5' RACE reads, giving one row per CDR3 protein. This sample has approximately 820,000 distinct CDR3 sequences, with more than 40% found just once. Sequencing input: blood. The receptors were sampled from a man aged 60-69 years in good health. Each CDR3 is given with its conserved first and last residue. Fields, in order: J gene, D gene, V gene, clone size, CDR3 protein, CDR3 DNA. D genes are given only for firm matches. Expanded clones get a size class; other rows say once, few or many, or leave the size out.

j_call: TRBJ2-7
d_call: TRBD1
v_call: TRBV20-1
clone_size: -
cdr3_aa: CSARGQGTSGGTYEQYF
cdr3_nt: TGCAGTGCTAGGGGACAGGGGACGAGCGGGGGTACCTACGAGCAGTACTTC

j_call: TRBJ2-1
d_call: TRBD1
v_call: TRBV6-2/TRBV6-3
clone_size: -
cdr3_aa: CASSFVPGTGGFDEQFF
cdr3_nt: TGTGCCAGCAGTTTCGTTCCCGGGACAGGGGGCTTCGATGAGCAGTTCTTC

j_call: TRBJ1-2
d_call: -
v_call: TRBV6-2/TRBV6-3
clone_size: -
cdr3_aa: CASSYSGGAFNYTF
cdr3_nt: TGTGCCAGCAGTTACTCGGGGGGCGCGTTCAACTACACCTTC

j_call: TRBJ1-2
d_call: -
v_call: TRBV6-2/TRBV6-3
clone_size: -
cdr3_aa: CASSYLPFNYGYTF
cdr3_nt: TGTGCCAGCAGTTATCTCCCCTTTAACTATGGCTACACCTTC

j_call: TRBJ2-4
d_call: -
v_call: TRBV6-2/TRBV6-3
clone_size: many
cdr3_aa: CASSPGQRNIQYF
cdr3_nt: TGTGCCAGCAGCCCCGGACAGAGAAACATTCAGTACTTC

j_call: TRBJ1-2
d_call: -
v_call: TRBV7-9
clone_size: few
cdr3_aa: CASSLGQPAMGGYTF
cdr3_nt: TGTGCCAGCAGCTTAGGACAGCCCGCGATGGGTGGCTACACCTTC

j_call: TRBJ2-3
d_call: -
v_call: TRBV6-6
clone_size: few
cdr3_aa: CASSILSATDTQYF
cdr3_nt: TGTGCCAGCAGCATTCTTTCCGCCACAGATACGCAGTATTTT

j_call: TRBJ2-7
d_call: -
v_call: TRBV3-1
clone_size: -
cdr3_aa: CASSHMDRYEQYF
cdr3_nt: TGTGCCAGCAGCCACATGGACAGATACGAGCAGTACTTC

j_call: TRBJ2-2
d_call: -
v_call: TRBV7-6
clone_size: many
cdr3_aa: CASSSLDSSGGELFF
cdr3_nt: TGTGCCAGCAGCTCGTTAGACAGCTCGGGCGGGGAGCTGTTTTTT

j_call: TRBJ1-2
d_call: -
v_call: TRBV5-1
clone_size: -
cdr3_aa: CASSSSQHGYTF
cdr3_nt: TGCGCCAGCAGCTCATCCCAACATGGCTACACCTTC

j_call: TRBJ2-7
d_call: -
v_call: TRBV12-3/TRBV12-4
clone_size: -
cdr3_aa: CASTPQVGINYEQYF
cdr3_nt: TGTGCCAGCACCCCTCAAGTGGGGATCAACTACGAGCAGTACTTC

j_call: TRBJ1-5
d_call: TRBD1
v_call: TRBV20-1
clone_size: few
cdr3_aa: CSARQGAVGQPQHF
cdr3_nt: TGCAGTGCCAGACAGGGGGCAGTTGGTCAGCCCCAGCATTTT

j_call: TRBJ1-2
d_call: -
v_call: TRBV30
clone_size: -
cdr3_aa: CAWSLSGATYGYTF
cdr3_nt: TGTGCCTGGAGTTTGAGCGGGGCAACCTATGGCTACACCTTC

j_call: TRBJ2-4
d_call: -
v_call: TRBV6-2/TRBV6-3
clone_size: -
cdr3_aa: CASRGWADELYF
cdr3_nt: TGTGCCAGCAGGGGGTGGGCCGACGAGCTGTACTTC

j_call: TRBJ2-1
d_call: TRBD1
v_call: TRBV20-1
clone_size: -
cdr3_aa: CSQRGQKVDEQFF
cdr3_nt: TGCAGTCAACGGGGACAGAAGGTAGATGAGCAGTTCTTC

j_call: TRBJ2-1
d_call: TRBD1
v_call: TRBV6-5
clone_size: -
cdr3_aa: CASSYAGTGVYNEQFF
cdr3_nt: TGTGCCAGCAGTTACGCGGGGACAGGGGTCTACAATGAGCAGTTCTTC

j_call: TRBJ2-5
d_call: TRBD2
v_call: TRBV2
clone_size: few
cdr3_aa: CASKNPSGGPGTQYF
cdr3_nt: TGTGCCAGCAAAAACCCTAGCGGGGGGCCTGGGACCCAGTACTTC

j_call: TRBJ1-2
d_call: -
v_call: TRBV20-1
clone_size: -
cdr3_aa: CSAKAYGYTF
cdr3_nt: TGCAGTGCTAAAGCCTATGGCTACACCTTC

j_call: TRBJ1-1
d_call: -
v_call: TRBV3-1
clone_size: -
cdr3_aa: CASSPGGVGTEAFF
cdr3_nt: TGTGCCAGCAGCCCGGGGGGGGTTGGCACTGAAGCTTTCTTT

j_call: TRBJ2-3
d_call: -
v_call: TRBV20-1
clone_size: few
cdr3_aa: CSARVTRGGTQYF
cdr3_nt: TGCAGTGCTAGGGTTACTAGGGGAGGTACGCAGTATTTT

j_call: TRBJ2-1
d_call: TRBD2
v_call: TRBV5-5
clone_size: few
cdr3_aa: CASSLRLALYNEQFF
cdr3_nt: TGTGCCAGCAGCTTACGACTAGCCCTATACAATGAGCAGTTCTTC

j_call: TRBJ2-5
d_call: TRBD2
v_call: TRBV20-1
clone_size: -
cdr3_aa: CSATTSSGGKQETQYF
cdr3_nt: TGCAGTGCTACTACATCTAGCGGGGGGAAGCAAGAGACCCAGTACTTC

j_call: TRBJ2-2
d_call: TRBD2
v_call: TRBV4-3
clone_size: -
cdr3_aa: CASSPPREGPATGELFF
cdr3_nt: TGCGCCAGCAGCCCACCTCGGGAGGGACCGGCCACCGGGGAGCTGTTTTTT

j_call: TRBJ2-3
d_call: -
v_call: TRBV5-1
clone_size: -
cdr3_aa: CASSPLASGTDTQYF
cdr3_nt: TGCGCCAGCAGCCCACTCGCCAGCGGCACAGATACGCAGTATTTT

j_call: TRBJ1-1
d_call: TRBD1
v_call: TRBV3-1
clone_size: -
cdr3_aa: CASSRRDSLNTEAFF
cdr3_nt: TGTGCCAGCAGCCGGAGGGACAGTCTGAACACTGAAGCTTTCTTT

j_call: TRBJ1-5
d_call: -
v_call: TRBV23-1
clone_size: -
cdr3_aa: CASSQSGAEVSNQPQHF
cdr3_nt: TGCGCCAGCAGTCAATCCGGGGCTGAGGTTAGCAATCAGCCCCAGCATTTT

j_call: TRBJ1-6
d_call: -
v_call: TRBV11-2
clone_size: -
cdr3_aa: CASSQGRHSPLHF
cdr3_nt: TGTGCCAGCAGCCAGGGACGGCATTCACCCCTCCACTTT

j_call: TRBJ2-3
d_call: -
v_call: TRBV7-9
clone_size: -
cdr3_aa: CASSPPLGTTDTQYF
cdr3_nt: TGTGCCAGCAGCCCACCGTTAGGGACCACAGATACGCAGTATTTT

j_call: TRBJ2-7
d_call: -
v_call: TRBV4-3
clone_size: -
cdr3_aa: CASSQERAISYEQYF
cdr3_nt: TGCGCCAGCAGCCAAGAGAGGGCGATCTCCTACGAGCAGTACTTC

j_call: TRBJ1-6
d_call: -
v_call: TRBV4-3
clone_size: -
cdr3_aa: CASSQTPGAGNSPLHF
cdr3_nt: TGCGCCAGCAGCCAAACCCCAGGGGCCGGTAATTCACCCCTCCACTTT

j_call: TRBJ2-2
d_call: TRBD1
v_call: TRBV5-1
clone_size: -
cdr3_aa: CASSLRITQGTGELFF
cdr3_nt: TGCGCCAGCAGCTTGCGCATAACACAGGGGACCGGGGAGCTGTTTTTT

j_call: TRBJ2-7
d_call: -
v_call: TRBV6-2/TRBV6-3
clone_size: few
cdr3_aa: CASSYNLGGRYEQYF
cdr3_nt: TGTGCCAGCAGTTATAACCTGGGGGGCAGATACGAGCAGTACTTC

j_call: TRBJ2-1
d_call: -
v_call: TRBV27
clone_size: few
cdr3_aa: CASSLKGVHEQFF
cdr3_nt: TGTGCCAGCAGTTTAAAGGGTGTACATGAGCAGTTCTTC

j_call: TRBJ2-5
d_call: -
v_call: TRBV20-1
clone_size: -
cdr3_aa: CSASPDSGGKTQYF
cdr3_nt: TGCAGTGCTTCTCCCGACTCAGGGGGGAAGACCCAGTACTTC

j_call: TRBJ1-6
d_call: -
v_call: TRBV4-3
clone_size: -
cdr3_aa: CASSRGSAGNSPLHF
cdr3_nt: TGCGCCAGCAGCCGTGGATCAGCCGGGAATTCACCCCTCCACTTT

j_call: TRBJ2-5
d_call: -
v_call: TRBV4-1
clone_size: -
cdr3_aa: CASSQGQGRFETQYF
cdr3_nt: TGCGCCAGCAGCCAAGGGCAGGGGAGGTTTGAGACCCAGTACTTC

j_call: TRBJ1-4
d_call: TRBD1
v_call: TRBV7-8
clone_size: -
cdr3_aa: CASSPQGLVREKLFF
cdr3_nt: TGTGCCAGCAGCCCACAGGGGTTAGTAAGGGAAAAACTGTTTTTT